A selection of T cell receptor beta chains follows, all from one sample in a study of glioma-infiltrating T cells after dendritic cell vaccination. Data came from immunoSEQ multiplex PCR; TCRdb stores just in-frame clones and leaves some out. The data contain over 55,000 clones, about four fifths of them singletons. The material sequenced was blood, taken after dendritic cell vaccination. The receptors here all came from a human donor with glioblastoma. Both conserved end residues are part of each CDR3. D genes are given only for firm matches. Clone size is not always given. Where it is, it says once, few, many or a class for expanded clones.

V gene	clone size	J gene	D gene	CDR3 DNA	CDR3 protein
TRBV4-1	NA	TRBJ1-5	NA	TGCGCCAGCAGCCAAGCAGGGTGGGGCAATCAGCCCCAGCATTTT	CASSQAGWGNQPQHF
TRBV19	NA	TRBJ2-3	TRBD2	TGTGCCACTGGACTAGCGGGGGCGCTCCGCCTGGAAACAGATACGCAGTATTTT	CATGLAGALRLETDTQYF
TRBV19	NA	TRBJ1-5	NA	TGTGCCAGTAGTATCGCCGCAGGCGAAAACAATCAGCCCCAGCATTTT	CASSIAAGENNQPQHF
TRBV4-1	NA	TRBJ1-5	TRBD1	TGCGCCAGCAGCCAAGCGACAGGGAAGGGCAATCAGCCCCAGCATTTT	CASSQATGKGNQPQHF
TRBV7-3	NA	TRBJ2-1	TRBD1	TGTGCCAGCGGCCCGGACAGGGGAACCTACAATGAGCAGTTCTTC	CASGPDRGTYNEQFF
TRBV7-6	NA	TRBJ2-1	TRBD1	TGTGCCAGCAGTACCCGGACAGGGGCTGAGCAGTTCTTC	CASSTRTGAEQFF
TRBV5-1	NA	TRBJ2-1	TRBD2	TGCGCCAGCAGCTTGGATAGCGGGGGGGGCAATGAGCAGTTCTTC	CASSLDSGGGNEQFF
TRBV5-6	NA	TRBJ1-2	TRBD1	TGTGCCAGCAGCGACCGGGACAGGGAGATGCATGGCTACACCTTC	CASSDRDREMHGYTF
TRBV7-9	NA	TRBJ1-3	NA	TGTGCCAGCACCGCGCCGGGAACTGGAAACACCATATATTTT	CASTAPGTGNTIYF
TRBV25-1	NA	TRBJ1-4	TRBD1	TGTGCCAGCAGTCCACCCCGGGACAGGGGAGAAAAACTGTTTTTT	CASSPPRDRGEKLFF
TRBV11-3	once	TRBJ1-5	NA	TGTGCCAGCAGCCCGGGACACAATCAGCCCCAGCATTTT	CASSPGHNQPQHF
TRBV18	NA	TRBJ2-7	TRBD2	TGTGCCAGCTCACCAGGCCCGGCGGCAGGGACTAACTACGAGCAGTACTTC	CASSPGPAAGTNYEQYF
TRBV9	few	TRBJ2-2	NA	TGTGCCAGCAGCTTAGACATTATAAAGAACACCGGGGAGCTGTTTTTT	CASSLDIIKNTGELFF
TRBV19	NA	TRBJ1-6	NA	TGTGCCAGTAGTATGGTAGGGGGTAATTCACCCCTCCACTTT	CASSMVGGNSPLHF
TRBV6-5	NA	TRBJ2-5	NA	TGTGCCAGCAGTTATGATTTAGCGGAAGAGACCCAGTACTTC	CASSYDLAEETQYF
TRBV11-1	NA	TRBJ2-7	NA	TGTGCCAGCAGCGGAAGCGTCGGGGGTTGGCACGAGCAGTACTTC	CASSGSVGGWHEQYF
TRBV7-2	NA	TRBJ1-2	NA	TGTGCCAGCAGCTTAGCGCGAGGTAGCAGCTATGGCTACACCTTC	CASSLARGSSYGYTF
TRBV10-1	NA	TRBJ1-3	TRBD1	TGCGCCAGCAGTCGCGACAGGGCGGGAAACACCATATATTTT	CASSRDRAGNTIYF
TRBV18	NA	TRBJ1-1	TRBD1	TGTGCCAGCTCACCTATTATGACAGGGGGCGCCGGGAGCACTGAAGCTTTCTTT	CASSPIMTGGAGSTEAFF
TRBV2	NA	TRBJ2-7	TRBD1	TGTGCCAGCAGTGAAGAACAGGGGTTAAAGCAGTACTTC	CASSEEQGLKQYF
TRBV9	NA	TRBJ2-3	TRBD2	TGTGCCAGCAGCGTAGGGGGGGGAGGAGATACGCAGTATTTT	CASSVGGGGDTQYF
TRBV5-4	once	TRBJ1-3	NA	TGTGCCAGCAGCTTGGATTCCGGGTTAGGCAACACCATATATTTT	CASSLDSGLGNTIYF
TRBV30	NA	TRBJ1-2	NA	TGTGCCCGGAGGACGGGGTCCTATGGCTACACCTTC	CARRTGSYGYTF
TRBV16	NA	TRBJ1-6	TRBD1	TGTGCCAGCAGCCAGTACCCTGGGACAGGGCAGGATTCACCCCTCCACTTT	CASSQYPGTGQDSPLHF
TRBV7-8	once	TRBJ2-5	TRBD2	TGTGCCAGCAGTTATCCTCGACTAGCCCCACAAGAGACCCAGTACTTC	CASSYPRLAPQETQYF
TRBV4-3	NA	TRBJ2-1	TRBD2	TGCGCCAGCAGCCGCCAAGCGGGGGAATTCTACAATGAGCAGTTCTTC	CASSRQAGEFYNEQFF
TRBV25-1	NA	TRBJ1-6	TRBD1	TGTGCCAGCAGTGAACAGACAGGGTGGTTGAATTCACCCCTCCACTTT	CASSEQTGWLNSPLHF
TRBV5-4	NA	TRBJ1-1	NA	TGTGCCAGCAGCCCGGGGGGGACAAGCCAGACGTGGGCTGAAGCTTTCTTT	CASSPGGTSQTWAEAFF
TRBV10-3	NA	TRBJ2-5	TRBD1	TGTGCCATCAGTCCGGACAGGGGAGATCCACACTACCAAGAGACCCAGTACTTC	CAISPDRGDPHYQETQYF
TRBV7-9	NA	TRBJ2-2	NA	TGTGCCAGCAGCTTATTCCAGGGTGACACCGGGGAGCTGTTTTTT	CASSLFQGDTGELFF
TRBV27	NA	TRBJ1-1	NA	TGTGCCAGCAGTAACAACGGCCGGGACACTGAAGCTTTCTTT	CASSNNGRDTEAFF
TRBV14	NA	TRBJ1-2	TRBD1	TGTGCCAGCAGCGAGGGACAGGGATTCTCTGGAGGCTACACCTTC	CASSEGQGFSGGYTF
TRBV13	few	TRBJ1-1	NA	TGTGCCAGCAGCGAGGAGACAGGCAACACTGAAGCTTTCTTT	CASSEETGNTEAFF
TRBV5-1	NA	TRBJ1-3	TRBD1	TGCGCCAGCAGTCAACAGGGGGATGGAAACACCATATATTTT	CASSQQGDGNTIYF
TRBV25-1	NA	TRBJ1-5	NA	TGTGCCAGCAGCACTGGCAATCAGCCCCAGCATTTT	CASSTGNQPQHF
TRBV5-1	NA	TRBJ1-4	NA	TGCGCCAGCAGCACATTGCCCGGGGGAAATGAAAAACTGTTTTTT	CASSTLPGGNEKLFF
TRBV6-6	few	TRBJ1-3	NA	TGTGCCAGCAGTAATCATGGAAACACCATATATTTT	CASSNHGNTIYF
TRBV7-2	NA	TRBJ2-5	NA	TGTGCCAGCAGCCCGACTAGTTACGAGACCCAGTACTTC	CASSPTSYETQYF
TRBV6-1	NA	TRBJ2-3	TRBD2	TGTGCCAGCAGTGACGATACTAGCGGGGGGTCCGGAGATACGCAGTATTTT	CASSDDTSGGSGDTQYF
TRBV30	NA	TRBJ1-2	NA	TGTGCCTGGAGTGTACAGGGTGGGGGATATGGCTACACCTTC	CAWSVQGGGYGYTF
TRBV4-3	NA	TRBJ1-2	NA	TGCGCCAGCAGCCAAGGTTCCAGGGCTGGCGGCTACACCTTC	CASSQGSRAGGYTF
TRBV9	NA	TRBJ2-7	NA	TGTGCCAGCAGCGGGGGACTCATGACCTACGAGCAGTACTTC	CASSGGLMTYEQYF
TRBV19	NA	TRBJ1-1	TRBD1	TGTGCCAGTAGTCGACAGGGATTGAACACTGAAGCTTTCTTT	CASSRQGLNTEAFF
TRBV11-2	NA	TRBJ2-7	TRBD2	TGTGCCAGCAGCCCTATTAAACGGACTAGCGGGCGAGCCTACGAGCAGTACTTC	CASSPIKRTSGRAYEQYF
TRBV4-3	NA	TRBJ2-1	TRBD1	TGCGCCAGCAGCCAGCTTCCGGGACAGGGCTTCAATGAGCAGTTCTTC	CASSQLPGQGFNEQFF
TRBV23-1	NA	TRBJ2-7	TRBD1	TGCGCCAGCAGTCAATCTCGGACAGGTGAAACCTACGAGCAGTACTTC	CASSQSRTGETYEQYF
TRBV4-1	NA	TRBJ2-5	NA	TGCGCCAGCAGCTCTCCGGGACTCCAGAGGGGCCCATTCCAAGAGACCCAGTACTTC	CASSSPGLQRGPFQETQYF
TRBV30	NA	TRBJ1-2	NA	TGTGCCTGGAGTGTAGGGCAGGGGAGTGGCTACACCTTC	CAWSVGQGSGYTF
TRBV11-3	NA	TRBJ2-5	NA	TGTGCCAGCAGCTACTTGATCCAAGAGACCCAGTACTTC	CASSYLIQETQYF
TRBV6-1	NA	TRBJ2-5	NA	TGTGCCAGCAGTGAGAGGTACGTCCAAGAGACCCAGTACTTC	CASSERYVQETQYF
TRBV11-3	NA	TRBJ2-7	NA	TGTGCCAGCAGCTTATATGGCGGGGAGCAGTACTTC	CASSLYGGEQYF
TRBV2	NA	TRBJ1-5	NA	TGTGCCAGCAGTGCGATTGACAAGAATAGCAATCAGCCCCAGCATTTT	CASSAIDKNSNQPQHF
TRBV7-8	NA	TRBJ1-2	NA	TGTGCCAGCAGTCGGGGGGCAGGGGCTCTCCCTGGCTACACCTTC	CASSRGAGALPGYTF
TRBV11-2	NA	TRBJ1-1	NA	TGTGCCAGCAGCTTAGTCATCAGGTCCATGAACACTGAAGCTTTCTTT	CASSLVIRSMNTEAFF
TRBV4-3	NA	TRBJ2-3	NA	TGCGCCAGCAGCCAAGATCGGTGGTCAGATACGCAGTATTTT	CASSQDRWSDTQYF